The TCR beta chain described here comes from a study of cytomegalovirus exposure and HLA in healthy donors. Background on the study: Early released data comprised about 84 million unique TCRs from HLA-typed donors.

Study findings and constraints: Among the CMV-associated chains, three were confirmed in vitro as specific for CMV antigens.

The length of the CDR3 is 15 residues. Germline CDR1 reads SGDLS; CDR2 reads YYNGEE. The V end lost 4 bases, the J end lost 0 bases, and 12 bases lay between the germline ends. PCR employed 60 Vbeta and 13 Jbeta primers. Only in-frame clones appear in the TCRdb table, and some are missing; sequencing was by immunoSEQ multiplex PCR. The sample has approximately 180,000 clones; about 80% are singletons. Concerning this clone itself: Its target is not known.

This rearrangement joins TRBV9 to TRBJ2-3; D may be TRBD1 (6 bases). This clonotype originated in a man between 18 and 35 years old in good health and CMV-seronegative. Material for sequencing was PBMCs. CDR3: CASSFGTSSTDTQYF. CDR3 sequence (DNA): TGTGCCAGCAGCTTTGGGACAAGTAGCACAGATACGCAGTATTTT.